This T cell receptor beta chain was sequenced during a study of blood T cell repertoires in COVID-19. V was clipped by 6 bases and J by 3 bases; unmatched bases: 4. Germline CDR1 reads MNHEY; CDR2 reads SVGEGT. This CDR3 spans 13 amino acids. Here immunoSEQ multiplex PCR was the method, and the copy in TCRdb shows in-frame clones only, minus some. Altogether 250,000 or so clones are present, 70% to 90% being singletons, with the ten largest covering 1.9%. This chain uses TRBV6-2 or TRBV6-3 with TRBJ2-7; 8 nucleotides agree with TRBD2. Sequencing was performed on PBMCs or T cells enriched from blood (not recorded which). This sequence was found in a woman aged 50 to 60 who had recovered from COVID-19. The CDR3 loop reads CASSETSDYEQYF. The CDR3, as DNA: TGTGCCAGCAGCGAGACTAGCGACTACGAGCAGTACTTC.